This T cell receptor (beta chain) was identified in a study of technical replicates of blood from a handful of donors. Per the germline V gene, CDR1 is WNHNN and CDR2 is SYGVQD (reference sequence). The CDR3 has 15 residues. V lost 6 bases to trimming and J lost 2 bases, with 16 bases between them. Generated by immunoSEQ multiplex PCR, the TCRdb table keeps only in-frame clones and is missing some. The profile covers 62,000 or so clones, with more than 75% appearing a single time and roughly 5.6% taken by the ten largest. The chain joins TRBV10-1 to TRBJ2-5; weak D call: TRBD1 (7 bases). This sequence originates from a human donor in good health. Some clones in this sample may be carry-over from other donors' samples. The sequencing sample was made of PBMCs. CDR3 in amino acids: CASSARGAVQETQYF. The CDR3 bases are TGCGCCAGCAGCGCCAGGGGGGCGGTGCAAGAGACCCAGTACTTC.